This T cell receptor (beta chain) came from a study of neurological immune-mediated disorders (dated by TCRdb to between 2017 and 2020). In the study overall: The study compared peripheral blood TCR-beta repertoires of HTLV-I-associated myelopathy (HAM/TSP) patients, multiple sclerosis patients and healthy controls using UMI-based sequencing. The 106 TCR-beta libraries covered PBMC samples along with longitudinal samples, technical triplicates, and paired sorted CD4+ and CD8+ T-cell subsets. The cohort was made up of approximately 71 subjects, consisting of roughly 14 HAM/TSP patients, some 34 multiple sclerosis patients and 20 healthy controls. Beyond this particular receptor, the publication reports: The highest TCR clonal expansion was observed in HAM/TSP patients, whereas the lowest was observed in MS patients, even when compared with healthy controls. Expanded clones from different subjects shared no identical CDR3 amino acid sequences, which suggests that TCR-beta repertoires were private in all groups.

cDNA was synthesized by template-switch 5'RACE using a primer carrying a 10-nucleotide random unique molecular identifier by which each TCR transcript was tagged. Every sequencing run covered 15-18 subjects and yielded more than 170 million TCR-beta sequences. The RNeasy kit was used for extraction of total RNA. The KAPA Real-time Library Amplification kit was used to amplify TCR-beta VDJ regions with primers for the TCR constant region and the 5'RACE anchor. Sample indexes and Illumina adaptors were added in a first PCR, and a second PCR then increased library yield. After Ampure bead purification, the roughly 650 bp TCR product was size-selected on a 2% E-gel SizeSelection system. Library quality was checked on a Bioanalyzer, concentration was measured with Qubit, and libraries were quantified with the Kapa Library Quantification kit before pooling. An Illumina HiSeq 2500 sequenced the libraries paired-end 2 x 150 bp. To increase sequence diversity, roughly 24-30% phiX was spiked into each library pool. From the authors' description of their analysis: Quality-filtered reads were processed with the UMI-based MiGEC pipeline, and over 75% of raw TCR sequences were removed by the MiGEC pipeline during error correction. VDJ genes were aligned to IMGT germline references, and clonotypes were defined by unique CDR3 amino acid sequence plus V-J genes. VDJtools evaluated clonal expansion, Shannon diversity and CDR3 relatedness (CalcPairwiseDistances, ClusterSamples); CLCbio workbench built phylogenetic trees. Clones with at least 8 unique UMIs were defined as expanded, with this threshold being based on coefficient-of-variation modelling across technical triplicates. Using fastp trimming at Q25 and MiXCR clonotype assembly, TCRdb reanalyzed the public sequencing data and kept in-frame beta chains. Every distinct CDR3 protein forms one entry, paired with its most common genes and DNA. The authors' filters were not applied to this entry. The sample includes some 79,000 distinct CDR3 sequences, with 13% to 15% observed a single time. The ten most abundant clones make up approximately 7.5% of the sample.

V and J lose 0 bases and 1 base, and a span of 13 bases separates them. The CDR1 and CDR2 encoded by the germline V gene are SGHDT and YYEEEE. Spanning cysteine to phenylalanine, the CDR3 consists of 17 amino acids. Only CDR3 DNA is held: 51 bases, read in frame from base 1. This clonotype was recorded many times. No antigen is known for it. Base qualities are not provided; no much larger clone lies one nucleotide away. Blood bank volunteers in Maryland, USA served as the healthy controls. Libraries from unsorted PBMCs were made from 2 million PBMCs kept in RNAlater at -80 degrees C until RNA extraction. Peripheral blood was subjected to Ficoll-Hypaque density gradient centrifugation to isolate PBMCs, which were then cryopreserved in liquid nitrogen.

Sequenced: PBMCs. The V and J genes are TRBV5-6 and TRBJ2-2; the D region may be TRBD1 or TRBD2, each matching 7 bases equally. The sequence came from a woman aged 50 to 60 in good health. Here is the DNA: TGTGCCAGCAGCTTGGGAGCGGGGACAGAGAACACCGGGGAGCTGTTTTTT. Its protein reads: CASSLGAGTENTGELFF.